Described below is a single T cell receptor (beta chain) sequence and its context. Its target is not known. Pooling covered second doses at about 4 or about 12 weeks. The germline CDR1 and CDR2 sequences are SGDLS and YYNGEE. CDR3 length equals 15 residues. The V end was cut by 4 bases, the J end by 0 bases, with 11 bases between. This record comes from a study of T cell responses to AZD1222 COVID-19 vaccine. Assay used: immunoSEQ multiplex PCR; TCRdb lists only in-frame clones, some missing. The sample records around 150,000 clones, 80% to 95% being singletons. Study-level findings and limits: Donors skewed white British and female; clonal diversity was possibly underestimated. Once two AZD1222 doses were given, Spike-specific TCR breadth and depth went up. Reports indicate that nearly half of spike-specific TCRs are directed at unmutated variant regions.

V usage is TRBV9 and J usage is TRBJ2-1; tentatively, D is TRBD1 (5 bases). The input for sequencing was peripheral blood, taken 28 days after the second AZD1222 dose. The receptor was isolated from an adult who received the AZD1222 COVID-19 vaccine. CDR3 sequence (DNA): TGTGCCAGCAGCTTCAGACAGAGCTCCTACAATGAGCAGTTCTTC. Translating it yields CASSFRQSSYNEQFF.